This T cell receptor (beta chain) derives from a study of blood T cell repertoires in COVID-19. Study in general: Specimens from acute and convalescent COVID-19 originated in the United States, Italy and Spain. T cells, B-cell-depleted T cells, or PBMCs supplied cDNA or gDNA.

Source study methods: Researchers report that nucleated cell counts were estimated from reference gene primer amplification. The assay was immunoSEQ multiplex PCR, and TCRdb's table has in-frame clones only and misses some. The DNA was the basis for D and trimming; V, J and clone size are from that table. The sample yields a few hundred thousand clones, more than 70% seen once. Participant age was about 18 to 89 years, and participants resided in around 24 US areas. The CDR3 has 15 residues. V lost 3 bases and J 0 bases, leaving 9 bases between the germline ends. Germline V gene lookup returns CDR1 LNHDA and CDR2 SQIVND (reference sequence).

The sequence was obtained from a woman in her 30s who had been exposed to COVID-19. This chain uses TRBV19 with TRBJ2-1; D is unclear. Sequencing input: PBMCs or T cells enriched from blood (not recorded which). CDR3: CASSMFRSSYNEQFF. CDR3 DNA sequence: TGTGCCAGTAGTATGTTCCGGAGCTCCTACAATGAGCAGTTCTTC.